This TCR beta chain was sequenced for a study of blood T cell repertoires in COVID-19 (dated by TCRdb to 2020 to 2021). A note on the overall study: Recovered participants in ImmuneRACE Cohort 3 were defined by two consecutive negative NP/OP PCR tests, clearance by a healthcare professional, or resolution of symptoms. The collaborator samples originated in the United States, Italy and Spain and spanned the acute and convalescent phases of COVID-19. The material from the prospective study consisted of cDNA or gDNA derived from T cells, B-cell-depleted T cells, or PBMCs. Deeply sampled blood TCRbeta repertoires from subjects exposed to, actively infected with, or recovered from COVID-19 were included in the dataset. The repertoires were made available in a free public database intended to serve as a resource for research on the immune response to SARS-CoV-2. The samples were drawn from two sources: the first 160 participants of the ongoing ImmuneRACE study, and over 950 subjects contributed by 6 global collaborators. Sample metadata almost always included a de-identified subject ID, COVID-19 status, age in years and sex. Where available, HLA class I and class II types were obtained from metadata supplied by the sample provider rather than from assay-based typing. Study-wide findings and limitations: How much clinical and demographic metadata was included differed by source and by participant, and the metadata was provided uncurated.

Participants in the prospective study were aged 18 to 89 years, lived in some 24 United States geographic areas, and enrolled through a virtual design. Cohort assignment in the prospective study relied on participant-reported clinical history from a screening survey and a study questionnaire. In the prospective study, whole blood, serum and a nasopharyngeal or oropharyngeal swab were collected from each participant by mobile phlebotomists. Additional blood draws and questionnaires over an approximately two-month period could optionally be provided by prospective study participants. Blood samples from the prospective study were shipped frozen or at room temperature prior to DNA extraction. The immunoSEQ Assay, a bias-controlled multiplex PCR, was used to amplify TCRbeta CDR3 regions from genomic DNA. Turning to the authors' computational methods: The number of nucleated cells in each sample was estimated from the amplification of reference gene primers within the assay. To quantify the absolute abundance of each unique TCRbeta CDR3 rearrangement, sequence reads were collapsed and filtered. For each sample, productive Simpson clonality was calculated by taking the square root of Simpson's diversity index across productive rearrangements. In its TCRdb copy, this immuneACCESS table keeps in-frame sequences only and misses some clones. Where compared with another copy, unresolved V genes explain less than half of these, and the others have no known cause. V, J and clone size derive from that table, while D and trimming were established from the DNA sequence. The sample table records about 360,000 clones; over 75% of these occur just once. Clones ranked in the top ten supply approximately 1.9% of the sample.

The CDR3 runs 16 amino acids, cysteine and phenylalanine included. The DNA shown is the 48-base CDR3, in frame from base 1. Sequences MNHEY (CDR1) and SMNVEV (CDR2) are obtained from the germline V gene (reference sequence). Trimming removed 5 bases from V and 2 bases from J; the gene matches leave 10 bases unexplained. This clone was seen a handful of times. The clone's antigen remains unknown. Base qualities were left out, and no much larger clone turns up one base away. The chain was built from TRBV27 and TRBJ1-2; 8 middle bases align to TRBD1. The specimen was PBMCs or T cells enriched from blood (not recorded which). The receptor's source is a man aged 35-49 years in a cohort exposed to, infected with or recovered from COVID-19 (not recorded which). The CDR3 region: CASSATRTGTNYGYTF. The nucleotides are TGTGCCAGCAGTGCGACACGGACAGGGACAAACTATGGCTACACCTTC.